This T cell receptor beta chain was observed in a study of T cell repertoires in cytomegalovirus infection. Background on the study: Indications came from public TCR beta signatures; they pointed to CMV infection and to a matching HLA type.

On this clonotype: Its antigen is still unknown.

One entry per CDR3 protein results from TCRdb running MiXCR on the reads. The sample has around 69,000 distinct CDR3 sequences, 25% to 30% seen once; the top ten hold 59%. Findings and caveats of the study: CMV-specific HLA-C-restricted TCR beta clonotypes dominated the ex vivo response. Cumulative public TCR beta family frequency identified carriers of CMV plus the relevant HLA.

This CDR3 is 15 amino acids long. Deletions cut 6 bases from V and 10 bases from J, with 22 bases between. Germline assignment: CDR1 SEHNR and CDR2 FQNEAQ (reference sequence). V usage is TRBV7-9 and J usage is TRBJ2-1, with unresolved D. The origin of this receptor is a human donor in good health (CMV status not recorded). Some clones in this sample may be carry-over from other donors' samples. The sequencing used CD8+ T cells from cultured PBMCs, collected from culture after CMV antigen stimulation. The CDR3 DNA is TGTGCCAGCAGTCTGCCCGAAGGTGGGTTACGGGAGCAGTTCTTC. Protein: CASSLPEGGLREQFF. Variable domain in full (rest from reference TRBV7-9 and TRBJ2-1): DTGVSQNPRHKITKRGQNVTFRCDPISEHNRLYWYRQTLGQGPEFLTYFQNEAQLEKSRLLSDRFSAERPKGSFSTLEIQRTEQGDSAMYLCASSLPEGGLREQFFGPGTRLTVL.